A single sample gave rise to the 10 T cell receptor beta chains below, sequenced in a study of T cells in Graves' hyperthyroidism and ophthalmopathy. Amplified regions were TCR beta CDR3 sequences from RNA transcripts. First-round RT-PCR of the TCR CDR3 relied on the HTBI primer set. MiXCR, run by TCRdb on the multiplex PCR reads, gives a single entry per CDR3 protein. This table holds about 210,000 distinct CDR3 sequences, 15% to 20% found once. Sequencing was performed on blood. The receptors stem from a man in his fifties or sixties with Graves' hyperthyroidism.

In its sample, this clonotype was seen a few times. The chain employs TRBV28 and TRBJ2-6; possible D gene TRBD1, 6 bases. CDR1 MDHEN and CDR2 SYDVKM come from the germline V gene. This CDR3 contains 16 residues. Trimming stripped 5 bases from V and 4 bases from J, with 15 bases between. CDR3 region: CASSPGTGLGANVLTF. CDR3 nucleotide sequence: TGTGCCAGCAGTCCGGGTACAGGGCTCGGGGCCAACGTCCTGACTTTC.

The chain links TRBV5-1 to TRBJ2-5; 10 bases line up with TRBD2. The germline V gene encodes CDR1 SGHRS and CDR2 YFSETQ. V shed 4 bases, J shed 5 bases, and the junction held 8 bases outside the gene matches. CDR3 size: 15 residues. The CDR3 spells CASSRTSGRGETQYF. CDR3 nucleotides: TGCGCCAGCAGCCGGACTAGCGGAAGAGGGGAGACCCAGTACTTC.

Many counts were recorded for this clonotype. The CDR3 DNA reads TGTGCCAGCAGTCAACTAGCGGATATCCCAAACTCCTACAATGAGCAGTTCTTC. Translation: CASSQLADIPNSYNEQFF. V gene TRBV28 combines with J gene TRBJ2-1, with 8 bases lining up with TRBD2. The CDR3 is 18 amino acids. J lost 0 bases, V lost 5 bases, and 12 bases had no gene match. Germline CDR1 reads MDHEN; CDR2 reads SYDVKM.

This clonotype was detected many times. This chain links TRBV3-1 with TRBJ2-7; TRBD2 might be the D (7 bases). V lost 0 bases, J lost 2 bases, and 14 bases lay in between. The CDR3 is made up of 16 amino acids. Germline V lookup: CDR1 LGHDT, CDR2 YNNKEL (reference sequence). The CDR3: CASSQDPRGGTYEQYF. The CDR3, as DNA: TGTGCCAGCAGCCAAGATCCCCGCGGGGGCACCTACGAGCAGTACTTC.

This clonotype was detected ten times or more. The CDR3 region has the DNA TGCAGTGCCCCGGCGGGGGGCGGGTTGAGCGCCGAGCAGTACTTC. It encodes CSAPAGGGLSAEQYF. The rearrangement links TRBV20-1 to TRBJ2-7; TRBD2 matches at 8 bases. Germline V gene sequence: CDR1 DFQATT, CDR2 SNEGSKA (reference sequence). The CDR3 runs 15 residues. The V gene end was trimmed by 6 bases and the J gene end by 6 bases; junction bases not matched to a gene: 16.

The CDR3 DNA reads TGCAGTGAACAGCCGGAGTACCAAGAGACCCAGTACTTC. This sequence encodes CSEQPEYQETQYF. The V and J genes are TRBV20-1 and TRBJ2-5; D unclear. The V gene's germline CDR1 is DFQATT and CDR2 SNEGSKA (reference sequence). Trimming stripped 7 bases from V and 0 bases from J, with 12 bases between. The CDR3 covers 13 residues.

This clonotype was seen many times. This rearrangement joins TRBV6-1 to TRBJ1-2, with TRBD1 identical over 7 bases. The V segment lost 7 bases and the J segment 6 bases; nucleotides outside the gene matches: 5. Germline CDR1 reads MNHNS; CDR2 reads SASEGT. The length of the CDR3 is 12 residues. CDR3 residues: CASKDRVDGYTF. In DNA, the CDR3 is TGTGCCAGCAAAGACAGGGTAGATGGCTACACCTTC.

This clonotype was recorded a few times. The DNA for the CDR3 is TGTGCCACCAGTGATCCACGCGGTGGAGGGGGTACGTACAATGAGCAGTTCTTC. Translating gives CATSDPRGGGGTYNEQFF. This chain joins TRBV24-1 and TRBJ2-1; D may be TRBD1 or TRBD2 (6 bases each). Trimming removed 3 bases at V and 4 bases at J, with 21 bases between. Germline lookup yields CDR1 KGHDR and CDR2 SFDVKD. This CDR3 has 18 residues.

This clonotype occurred a few times. The chain couples TRBV5-6 to TRBJ1-6; unclear D gene. Trimming removed 4 bases at V and 5 bases at J, with 13 bases between. The CDR3 sequence is 15 residues long. Per the germline V gene, CDR1 is SGHDT and CDR2 is YYEEEE. The CDR3 region is CASSTDGSDNSPLHF. CDR3 nucleotide sequence: TGTGCCAGCAGCACGGACGGCTCAGATAATTCACCCCTCCACTTT.

This clonotype was recorded many times. The gene calls are TRBV28 and TRBJ2-7; D uncertain. There are 15 residues in the CDR3. The V and J ends lost 1 base and 6 bases respectively, with 16 bases between them. Per germline, CDR1 MDHEN and CDR2 SYDVKM. In nucleotides, the CDR3 is TGTGCCAGCAGTTTATCGACCCCCGACCCTCTCGAGCAGTACTTC. This gives the protein CASSLSTPDPLEQYF.